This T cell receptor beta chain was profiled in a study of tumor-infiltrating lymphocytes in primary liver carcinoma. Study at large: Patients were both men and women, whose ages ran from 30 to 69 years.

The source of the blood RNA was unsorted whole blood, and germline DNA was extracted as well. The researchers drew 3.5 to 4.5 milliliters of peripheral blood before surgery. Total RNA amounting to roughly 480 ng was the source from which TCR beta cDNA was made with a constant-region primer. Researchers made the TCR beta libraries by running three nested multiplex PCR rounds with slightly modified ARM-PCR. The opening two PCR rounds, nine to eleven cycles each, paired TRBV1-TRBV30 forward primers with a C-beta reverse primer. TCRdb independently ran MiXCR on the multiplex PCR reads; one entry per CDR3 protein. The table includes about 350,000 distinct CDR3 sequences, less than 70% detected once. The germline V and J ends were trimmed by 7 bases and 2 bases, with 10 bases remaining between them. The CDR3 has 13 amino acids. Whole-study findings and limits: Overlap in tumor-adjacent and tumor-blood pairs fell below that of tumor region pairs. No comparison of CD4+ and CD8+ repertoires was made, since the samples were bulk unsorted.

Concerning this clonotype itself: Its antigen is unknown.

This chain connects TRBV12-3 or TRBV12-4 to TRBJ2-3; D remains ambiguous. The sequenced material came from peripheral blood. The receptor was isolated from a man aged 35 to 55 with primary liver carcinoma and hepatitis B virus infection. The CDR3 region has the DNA TGTGCCAGCAACACTGAGTACACAGATACGCAGTATTTT. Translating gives CASNTEYTDTQYF.